This TCR beta chain came from a study of shared clonotypes between healthy human individuals. Of note for this clone: Its antigen is as yet unknown.

General study results and limits: It was the non-shared clonotypes that had lower generation probabilities than clonotypes shared by all four donors. Rarefaction indicated that sorted-subset sequencing remained incomplete although depth was large.

Data came from immunoSEQ multiplex PCR; TCRdb stores just in-frame clones and leaves some out. The data show about 2 million clones, with roughly 94% seen just once and approximately 1.2% held by the top ten. The length of the CDR3 is 11 residues. V lost 8 bases, J lost 6 bases, and 11 bases lay in between. The germline V gene encodes CDR1 MNHNS and CDR2 SASEGT. The naive CD8 fraction comprised CD45RO-negative cells positively selected for CCR7 and excluded terminally differentiated effector memory CD45RA+ cells. Sequenced sample: naive CD8+ T cells sorted from blood. The chain is built from TRBV6-1 and TRBJ2-7; D perhaps matches TRBD2 (5 bases). This receptor was identified in a man aged 18 to 29 in good health. The CDR3 reads CASGENVEQYF. CDR3 bases: TGTGCCAGCGGGGAGAATGTCGAGCAGTACTTC.